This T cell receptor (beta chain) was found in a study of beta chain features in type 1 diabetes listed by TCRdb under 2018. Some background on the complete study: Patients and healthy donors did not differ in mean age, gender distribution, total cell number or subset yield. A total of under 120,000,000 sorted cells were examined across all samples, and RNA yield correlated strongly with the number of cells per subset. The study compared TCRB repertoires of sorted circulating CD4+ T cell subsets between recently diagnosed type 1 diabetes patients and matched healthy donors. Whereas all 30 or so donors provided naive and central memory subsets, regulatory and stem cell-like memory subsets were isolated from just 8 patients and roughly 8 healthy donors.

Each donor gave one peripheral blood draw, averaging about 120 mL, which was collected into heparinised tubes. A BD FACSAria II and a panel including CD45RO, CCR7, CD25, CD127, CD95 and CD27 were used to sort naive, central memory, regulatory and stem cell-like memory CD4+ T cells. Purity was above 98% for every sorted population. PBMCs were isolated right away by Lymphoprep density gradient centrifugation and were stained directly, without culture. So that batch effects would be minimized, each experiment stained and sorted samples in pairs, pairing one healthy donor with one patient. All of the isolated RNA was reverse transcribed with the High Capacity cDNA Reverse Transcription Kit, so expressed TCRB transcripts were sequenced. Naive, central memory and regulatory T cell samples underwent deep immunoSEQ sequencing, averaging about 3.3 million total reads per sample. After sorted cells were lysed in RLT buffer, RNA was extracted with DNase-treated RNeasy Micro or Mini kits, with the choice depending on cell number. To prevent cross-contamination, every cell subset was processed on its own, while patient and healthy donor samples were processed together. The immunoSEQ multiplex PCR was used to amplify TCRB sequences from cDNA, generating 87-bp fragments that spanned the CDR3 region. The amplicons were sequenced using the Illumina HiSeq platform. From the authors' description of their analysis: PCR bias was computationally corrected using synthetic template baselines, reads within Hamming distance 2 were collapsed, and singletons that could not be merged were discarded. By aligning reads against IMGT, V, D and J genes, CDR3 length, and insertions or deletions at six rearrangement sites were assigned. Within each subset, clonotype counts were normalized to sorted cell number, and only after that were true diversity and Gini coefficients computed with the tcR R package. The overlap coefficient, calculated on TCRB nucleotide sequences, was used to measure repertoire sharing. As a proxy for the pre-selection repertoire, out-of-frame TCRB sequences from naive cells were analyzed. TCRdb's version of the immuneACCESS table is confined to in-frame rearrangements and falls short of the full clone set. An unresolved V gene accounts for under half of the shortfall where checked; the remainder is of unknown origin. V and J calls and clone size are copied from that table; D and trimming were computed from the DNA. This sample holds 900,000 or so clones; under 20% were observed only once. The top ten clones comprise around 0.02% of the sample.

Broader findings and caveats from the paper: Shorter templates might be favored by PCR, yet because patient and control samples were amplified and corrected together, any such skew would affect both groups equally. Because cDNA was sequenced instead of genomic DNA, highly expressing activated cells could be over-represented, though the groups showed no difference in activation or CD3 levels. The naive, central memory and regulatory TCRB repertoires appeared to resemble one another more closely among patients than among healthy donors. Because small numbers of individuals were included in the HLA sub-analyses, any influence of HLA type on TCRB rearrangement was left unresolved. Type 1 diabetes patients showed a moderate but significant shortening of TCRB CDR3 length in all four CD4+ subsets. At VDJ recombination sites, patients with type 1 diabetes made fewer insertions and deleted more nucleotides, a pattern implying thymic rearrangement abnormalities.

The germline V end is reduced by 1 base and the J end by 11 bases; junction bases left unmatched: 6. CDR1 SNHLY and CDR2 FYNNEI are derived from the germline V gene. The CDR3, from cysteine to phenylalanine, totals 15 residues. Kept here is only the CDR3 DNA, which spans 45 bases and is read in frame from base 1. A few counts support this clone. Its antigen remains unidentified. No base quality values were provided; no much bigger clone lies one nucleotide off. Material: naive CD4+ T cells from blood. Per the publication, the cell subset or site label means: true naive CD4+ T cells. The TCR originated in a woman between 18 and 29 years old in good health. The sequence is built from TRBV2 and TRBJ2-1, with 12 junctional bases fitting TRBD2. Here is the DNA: TGTGCCAGCAGTGAAGGCCTAGCGGGAGGGATTCAGCAGTTCTTC. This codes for CASSEGLAGGIQQFF.